This T cell receptor (beta chain) was sequenced in a study of cytotoxic CD8 clonotypes in ibrutinib-treated CLL. At the level of the study: Complete response was seen in 2 patients and partial in some 25; around twelve progressed and roughly 14 stayed remitted after a median roughly 70 months.

Using immunoSEQ multiplex PCR, the repertoire was profiled, and TCRdb retains in-frame clones only, with some absent. The sample includes 250,000 to 350,000 clones, 76% of them seen just once. V lost 5 bases to trimming and J lost 4 bases; unmatched junction nucleotides: 5. Germline CDR1 is MNHEY and CDR2 is SMNVEV (reference sequence). The CDR3 contains 13 residues. Study results and caveats: Sampling times, which were not matched between the groups, differed between sustained-remission patients and progressing patients. Patients had baseline clonality above age-matched healthy donors, and this clonality moved with circulating CD8+ T-cell counts.

A remark on this clone: Its antigen is not identified.

The sequence was obtained from a human donor with chronic lymphocytic leukemia. V is TRBV27 and J is TRBJ2-7; 7 nucleotides match TRBD2. The source was PBMCs, collected at disease progression, from a patient treated with ibrutinib. The CDR3 sequence: CASSRTRSYEQYF. For the CDR3, the DNA is TGTGCCAGCAGTCGGACTAGATCTTACGAGCAGTACTTC.